Listed below are T cell receptor beta chains from one sample, sequenced in a study of cytomegalovirus exposure and HLA in healthy donors. Profiled with immunoSEQ multiplex PCR; TCRdb holds only in-frame clones, not every one. Among approximately 190,000 clones, more than 75% were seen once, and the ten largest hold roughly 3.1%. Material for sequencing was PBMCs. These receptors all stem from a man aged 40-49 years in good health and CMV-seropositive. The CDR3 runs from the conserved cysteine through the conserved F or W.

V gene	CDR3 protein
TRBV19	CASSFQGADYGYTF
TRBV19	CASSIPQSGELFF
TRBV2	CASRRTSGPPWGEQYF
TRBV5-1	CASSLGTDRFYNEQFF
TRBV6-6	CASSWRTVGTYEQYF
TRBV4-3	CASSHRTSGSTDTQYF
TRBV15	CATSRGERGAQETQYF
TRBV4-1	CASSRPGLDSPLHF
TRBV5-4	CASSSGLAGRNEQFF
TRBV6-6	CASSYSREGGVYEQYF
TRBV5-4	CASSSGQNTEAFF
TRBV6-5	CASSYSAVAGGEQYF
TRBV15	CATSRDQGASYEQYF
TRBV7-2	CASSLFLTDTQYF